Detailed here is one T cell receptor (beta chain). Its matching antigen is unknown. This sample stems from a study of T cell responses to AZD1222 COVID-19 vaccine. Study-level information: Whether given at about 4 or about 12 weeks, second doses were pooled. Overall study findings and caveats: Donors, mostly white British, included more females; clonal diversity was possibly underestimated. Once two AZD1222 doses were given, Spike-specific TCR breadth and depth went up. At 160-218 and 743-854, vaccine-associated CD4 TCRs were dominant, and they spanned spike.

V gave up 2 bases and J gave up 8 bases, with 14 bases separating them. Germline V gene sequence: CDR1 SGHRS, CDR2 YFSETQ. The CDR3 is 14 amino acids. The table came from immunoSEQ multiplex PCR; TCRdb's copy has only in-frame clones and leaves some out. The sample carries 150,000 or so clones, about 87% recorded once. The sequence was collected from an adult in good health. The chain couples TRBV5-1 to TRBJ2-1; D perhaps matches TRBD1 (6 bases). Sample: peripheral blood, taken on day 0 of AZD1222 vaccination. The CDR3 nucleotides are TGCGCCAGCAGCTTCGAGGGGGTTTGGGATGAGCAGTTCTTC. The encoded protein is CASSFEGVWDEQFF.